The 14 T cell receptor beta chains below come from one sample, sequenced in a study of cytomegalovirus exposure and HLA in healthy donors. This table comes from immunoSEQ multiplex PCR, and its TCRdb copy is limited to in-frame clones, with some not included. This sample has roughly 130,000 clones; roughly 86% occur once, and the top ten carry 1.4%. Input material: PBMCs. The origin of the receptors is a young man in good health and CMV-seronegative.

This clone was detected only once. The chain combines TRBV11-2 with TRBJ2-2; 7 positions agree with TRBD1. The CDR3 extends over 15 amino acids. Per the germline V gene, CDR1 is SGHAT and CDR2 is FQNNGV. J lost 6 bases, V lost 3 bases, and 7 bases had no gene match. The CDR3 DNA sequence: TGTGCCAGCAGCTTTGAGGGGGCGGGTGCCGGGGAGCTGTTTTTT. Translating gives CASSFEGAGAGELFF.

The chain couples TRBV5-1 to TRBJ2-7, with a weak D call TRBD2 (6 bases). Germline CDR1 reads SGHRS; CDR2 reads YFSETQ. V lost 6 bases to trimming and J lost 2 bases, with 15 bases between them. CDR3 length equals 14 residues. The DNA for the CDR3 is TGCGCCAGCACACACAGACTAGGAACCTACGAGCAGTACTTC. Translation gives CASTHRLGTYEQYF.

The chain couples TRBV4-1 to TRBJ1-5; TRBD1 agrees at 9 bases. The V gene end was trimmed by 1 base and the J gene end by 5 bases; junction bases not matched to a gene: 0. The germline V gene encodes CDR1 MGHRA and CDR2 YSYEKL. There are 14 residues in the CDR3. CDR3: CASSQGTGDQPQHF. The CDR3 DNA is TGCGCCAGCAGCCAAGGGACAGGGGATCAGCCCCAGCATTTT.

The chain uses TRBV30 and TRBJ2-7; D perhaps matches TRBD2 (7 bases). Germline lookup yields CDR1 GTSNPN and CDR2 SVGIG (reference sequence). The CDR3 has 14 amino acids. Trimming took off 2 bases at V and 2 bases at J, with 13 bases between the two ends. The CDR3: CAWSNGGQAYEQYF. Written as DNA, the CDR3 is TGTGCCTGGAGTAACGGGGGGCAGGCCTACGAGCAGTACTTC.

The chain combines TRBV5-1 with TRBJ2-2, with TRBD2 as a possible D gene (5 bases). The CDR3 sequence is 15 residues long. CDR1 is SGHRS, CDR2 YFSETQ, per germline. The V end was cut by 5 bases, the J end by 3 bases, with 14 bases between. CDR3 sequence (DNA): TGCGCCAGCAGTGCCCGGGGTATGGACACCGGGGAGCTGTTTTTT. This encodes CASSARGMDTGELFF.

This clone appeared a few times. This rearrangement joins TRBV7-3 to TRBJ2-7, with 9 bases matching TRBD1. The ends lost 4 bases at V and 4 bases at J; junction bases unmatched: 8. Looked up from germline, CDR1 is SGHTA and CDR2 is FQGTGA. The CDR3 consists of 15 residues. The CDR3 reads CASSWPDRGDYEQYF. The CDR3 region has the DNA TGTGCCAGCAGCTGGCCGGACAGGGGCGATTACGAGCAGTACTTC.

This clone was detected only once. V and J are TRBV19 and TRBJ2-1; D uncertain. V was clipped by 5 bases and J by 2 bases, with 10 bases between them. CDR3 size: 14 residues. Germline V gene data show CDR1 as LNHDA and CDR2 as SQIVND (reference sequence). The CDR3 DNA is TGTGCCAGTAGTTCTGGCGGTACCTACAATGAGCAGTTCTTC. As protein: CASSSGGTYNEQFF. The variable domain in full, completed from reference TRBV19 and TRBJ2-1, reads DGGITQSPKYLFRKEGQNVTLSCEQNLNHDAMYWYRQDPGQGLRLIYYSQIVNDFQKGDIAEGYSVSREKKESFPLTVTSAQKNPTAFYLCASSSGGTYNEQFFGPGTRLTVL.

This CDR3 is CASSLGASGTATDTQYF. Here the CDR3 DNA reads TGTGCCAGCAGCTTAGGGGCTAGCGGGACCGCGACAGATACGCAGTATTTT. The V and J genes are TRBV11-3 and TRBJ2-3; 9 bases agree with TRBD2. Per germline, CDR1 SGHNT and CDR2 YENEEA. V lost 1 base, J lost 3 bases, and 8 bases stayed unmatched. This CDR3 comprises 17 residues.

The chain recombines TRBV19 with TRBJ1-1, with D perhaps TRBD1 (5 bases). In germline, CDR1 is LNHDA, CDR2 SQIVND (reference sequence). The V end lost 5 bases, the J end lost 2 bases, and 9 bases lay between the germline ends. The CDR3 is 13 amino acids. The CDR3 is CASSWTYNTEAFF. The CDR3 coding sequence is TGTGCCAGTAGTTGGACATACAACACTGAAGCTTTCTTT.

V gene TRBV19 combines with J gene TRBJ2-7; the D is unclear. Germline lookup yields CDR1 LNHDA and CDR2 SQIVND (reference sequence). Trimming stripped 1 base from V and 5 bases from J, with 6 bases between. This CDR3 region has 12 residues. The CDR3 region has the DNA TGTGCCAGTAGTATAGGAAGCCACGAGCAGTACTTC. Translation: CASSIGSHEQYF.

CDR3 bases: TGTGCCAGCAGCCAAGAAAGAGCGGGAGGACCCACAGATACGCAGTATTTT. Protein: CASSQERAGGPTDTQYF. V usage is TRBV4-2 and J usage is TRBJ2-3, with 9 bases lining up with TRBD2. The CDR3 runs to 17 residues. The germline V gene has CDR1 LGHNA and CDR2 YNFKEQ. V lost 0 bases to trimming and J lost 2 bases; unmatched junction nucleotides: 6.

The V call is TRBV29-1, the J call TRBJ2-1; 11 bases are a match to TRBD2. The CDR3 is 14 residues long. Losses at the gene ends were 7 bases for V and 4 bases for J; bases not matched to a gene: 6. Germline lookup yields CDR1 SQVTM and CDR2 ANQGSEA. The CDR3 reads CSARTSGLYNEQFF. The CDR3 DNA follows: TGCAGCGCTCGGACTAGCGGGCTTTACAATGAGCAGTTCTTC.

V usage is TRBV19 and J usage is TRBJ2-7; TRBD1 matches at 8 bases. CDR1 LNHDA and CDR2 SQIVND come from the germline V gene (reference sequence). Trimming took 6 bases from V and 2 from J; bases not matched to a gene: 3. The CDR3 is made up of 13 amino acids. The CDR3 DNA reads TGTGCCAGTAGCCCAGGGGGCACCTACGAGCAGTACTTC. This encodes CASSPGGTYEQYF.

This clone was observed once. The chain combines TRBV10-3 with TRBJ2-7, with 11 bases that match TRBD1. Looked up from germline, CDR1 is ENHRY and CDR2 is SYGVKD. With V trimmed by 2 bases and J by 4 bases, 4 bases remained unmatched. The CDR3 totals 15 residues. CDR3 bases: TGTGCCATCAGTGAGGCGGACAGGGGGCGGTACGAGCAGTACTTC. This codes for CAISEADRGRYEQYF.